This T cell receptor beta chain was sequenced during a study of control samples from healthy donors and cancer patients (dated by TCRdb to the early 2020s). Points on this clone: Its recognized antigen is unknown. No per-base quality is available; no much larger clone lies one base away.

Trimming at the junction amounts to 0 bases on V and 8 bases on J, and the germline ends lie 13 bases apart. The CDR3 sequence holds 14 residues, the cysteine and phenylalanine included. Only the CDR3 DNA is retained, 42 bases long and in frame from the first base. The germline V gene sets CDR1 to KGHSH and CDR2 to LQKENI. Library creation used the immunoSEQ multiplex PCR assay. TCRdb re-hosts the immuneACCESS table, in-frame sequences only. Its copies lack some clones; in the studies checked, an unresolved V gene accounts for under half of them, and the cause for the rest is not known. The table for this sample lists some 250,000 clones; about 80% of them were counted only once. Together, the top ten hold approximately 12% of the sample.

The origin of this receptor is a woman in her fifties or sixties with lung cancer. The rearrangement combines TRBV18 with TRBJ1-2; the D gene identity is not certain. Sequenced input: PBMCs. The nucleotide sequence reads as follows: TGTGCCAGCTCACCACCGACTGGCGCGAAGGGCTACACCTTC. This yields the protein CASSPPTGAKGYTF. The entire variable domain, with the stretches around the CDR3 drawn from the reference TRBV18 and TRBJ1-2 proteins, is NAGVMQNPRHLVRRRGQEARLRCSPMKGHSHVYWYRQLPEEGLKFMVYLQKENIIDESGMPKERFSAEFPKEGPSILRIQQVVRGDSAAYFCASSPPTGAKGYTFGSGTRLTVV.